A few counts support the clone carrying this T cell receptor beta chain. What it binds is unknown. CDR1 is SQVTM, CDR2 ANQGSEA, per germline. The CDR3 loop spans 12 amino acids. V gave up 5 bases and J gave up 5 bases; unmatched junction bases: 3. The sample comes from a study of CD8 T cells in ankylosing spondylitis. Points from the study as a whole: A motif in TCR beta, a set of under ten highly homologous variants, appeared characteristic of ankylosing spondylitis blood. Within peripheral blood, clones linked to disease were CD8+ and relatively rare.

TCRdb analysed the 5' RACE reads with MiXCR anew, one entry per CDR3 protein. Found here are about 450,000 distinct CDR3 sequences, 25% to 30% of them singletons; the top ten hold 0.89%. The V gene is TRBV29-1, the J gene TRBJ2-7, with 10 positions matching TRBD2. The material sequenced was blood, either unsorted or a sorted T cell fraction (not recorded which). The receptor was isolated from a male donor with ankylosing spondylitis. CDR3 loop: CSVLLAGDEQYV. The CDR3 DNA sequence: TGCAGCGTTTTGCTAGCGGGAGACGAGCAGTACGTC.